These 27 T cell receptor beta chains were all obtained from the same sample, sequenced in a study of T-cell reconstitution after alpha-beta-depleted transplantation in children. Unique molecular identifiers were used in preparing the TCRbeta library. In TCRdb, the PCR reads were re-called with MiXCR into one record per CDR3 protein. The table includes about 580,000 distinct CDR3 sequences, 25% to 30% detected once. Source: PBMCs, taken before TCRalphabeta/CD19-depleted stem cell transplant. These receptor sequences come from a boy under three years old with Wiskott-Aldrich syndrome, due to receive a stem cell transplant.

This clonotype was recorded a few times. The chain carries TRBV5-1 and TRBJ2-7; 11 bases are shared with TRBD2. The ends lost 3 bases at V and 2 bases at J; junction bases unmatched: 4. CDR1 is SGHRS and CDR2 is YFSETQ in the germline V gene. CDR3 length: 15 residues. The CDR3 sequence is CASSSGTSGPYEQYF. CDR3 DNA: TGCGCCAGCAGCTCCGGGACTAGCGGTCCCTACGAGCAGTACTTC.

This clonotype has only a few counts. In DNA form, the CDR3 reads TGTGCCAGCAGCTTGTACGGTGGCGGCTCCTACAATGAGCAGTTCTTC. Amino acid sequence: CASSLYGGGSYNEQFF. The chain couples TRBV7-9 to TRBJ2-1; no definite D call. The V gene lost 3 bases and the J gene lost 0 bases, with 12 bases spanning the gap. Germline CDR1 reads SEHNR; CDR2 reads FQNEAQ (reference sequence). This CDR3 is built from 16 residues.

This clonotype appeared a few times. J is TRBJ2-1 and V is TRBV5-1; TRBD2 matches at 8 bases. CDR3 length equals 14 residues. CDR1 and CDR2 (germline): SGHRS, YFSETQ. V was pared by 3 bases and J by 9 bases, with 8 bases of the junction left unmatched. Here the CDR3 DNA reads TGCGCCAGCAGCTCAAGCGGGAGATCGGGTGAGCAGTTCTTC. Translating it yields CASSSSGRSGEQFF.

This clonotype turned up a few times. This chain links TRBV4-1 with TRBJ2-3; D might be TRBD1 (5 bases). The germline gives CDR1 MGHRA, CDR2 YSYEKL. Trimming pared 1 base from V and 8 bases from J, leaving 13 bases between. There are 14 residues in the CDR3. CDR3 protein: CASSQADRGSTQYF. Written as DNA, the CDR3 is TGCGCCAGCAGCCAAGCAGACAGAGGAAGTACGCAGTATTTT.

The genes are TRBV20-1 and TRBJ2-7; TRBD2 aligns across 14 bases. The CDR3 spans 15 residues. The germline V gene encodes CDR1 DFQATT and CDR2 SNEGSKA (reference sequence). The trim removed 3 bases at V and 1 base at J, leaving 2 bases unmatched. The CDR3 DNA is TGCAGTGCTAGTGGACTAGCGGGGGGATCCTACGAGCAGTACTTC. Protein product: CSASGLAGGSYEQYF.

This clonotype occurred a few times. J is TRBJ2-7 and V is TRBV9; D may be TRBD1 (6 bases). With 1 base removed from V and 1 base from J, the gap between germline ends came to 6 bases. The V gene's germline CDR1 is SGDLS and CDR2 YYNGEE. This CDR3 has 13 amino acids. The CDR3 loop is CASSVQGSYEQYF. The CDR3 coding sequence is TGTGCCAGCAGCGTACAGGGGTCCTACGAGCAGTACTTC.

The chain recombines TRBV12-3 or TRBV12-4 with TRBJ2-7, with D maybe TRBD2 (6 bases). The J call may be wrong; the DNA end is better matched by TRBJ2-5. This CDR3 has 15 amino acids. In DNA, the CDR3 is TGTGCCAGCAGTTTCCCCAGGAGGGGTCAAGAGACCCAGTACTTC. This codes for CASSFPRRGQETQYF.

The chain uses TRBV6-5 and TRBJ1-5; 7 bases map to TRBD1. This CDR3 spans 17 amino acids. Unmatched junction bases numbered 7, after V lost 0 bases and J lost 2 bases. Per the germline V gene, CDR1 is MNHEY and CDR2 is SVGAGI. This chain's CDR3 is CASSYSNQGVGNQPQHF. The DNA for the CDR3 is TGTGCCAGCAGTTACTCGAACCAGGGGGTGGGCAATCAGCCCCAGCATTTT.

The sample holds a few counts of this clonotype. V gene TRBV28 combines with J gene TRBJ2-3, with TRBD2 matching over 14 bases. In germline, CDR1 is MDHEN, CDR2 SYDVKM. The CDR3 sequence is 15 residues long. The V and J ends lost 8 bases and 4 bases, in that order; junction bases with no gene match: 5. The CDR3 spells CASRTSGRSPDTQYF. The CDR3 region has the DNA TGTGCCAGCCGGACTAGCGGGAGGAGTCCAGATACGCAGTATTTT.

The chain joins TRBV29-1 to TRBJ1-1; possibly TRBD1 for D (6 bases). The ends were cut back, 7 bases at V and 4 bases at J, with 13 bases in the middle. The V gene's germline CDR1 is SQVTM and CDR2 ANQGSEA. The CDR3 is 12 residues long. The CDR3 protein is CSAGGVGTEAFF. For the CDR3, the DNA is TGCAGCGCTGGGGGCGTAGGCACTGAAGCTTTCTTT.

This sequence joins TRBV5-1 and TRBJ2-7; 7 bases line up with TRBD1. Germline V gene sequence: CDR1 SGHRS, CDR2 YFSETQ. The CDR3 extends over 14 amino acids. V shed 5 bases, J shed 2 bases, and the junction held 7 bases outside the gene matches. In DNA, the CDR3 is TGCGCCAGCAGGACACAGGGGTCAACCTACGAGCAGTACTTC. This encodes CASRTQGSTYEQYF. The whole variable domain, remainder taken from reference TRBV5-1 and TRBJ2-7, is KAGVTQTPRYLIKTRGQQVTLSCSPISGHRSVSWYQQTPGQGLQFLFEYFSETQRNKGNFPGRFSGRQFSNSRSEMNVSTLELGDSALYLCASRTQGSTYEQYFGPGTRLTVT.

The gene calls are TRBV28 and TRBJ2-2, with D possibly TRBD1 on 5 matching bases. Trimming removed 1 base at V and 1 base at J, with 19 bases between. Germline CDR1 reads MDHEN; CDR2 reads SYDVKM. The CDR3 sequence is 19 residues long. The CDR3 bases are TGTGCCAGCAGTTTATTAAGATCTAGTAAGGGGTGGAACACCGGGGAGCTGTTTTTT. It translates to CASSLLRSSKGWNTGELFF. Complete variable domain (other parts from reference TRBV28 and TRBJ2-2): DVKVTQSSRYLVKRTGEKVFLECVQDMDHENMFWYRQDPGLGLRLIYFSYDVKMKEKGDIPEGYSVSREKKERFSLILESASTNQTSMYLCASSLLRSSKGWNTGELFFGEGSRLTVL.

This clonotype was counted between two and nine times. The chain couples TRBV11-2 to TRBJ2-3; D may correspond to TRBD1 or TRBD2 (5 bases each). CDR1 is SGHAT, CDR2 FQNNGV, per germline. This CDR3 contains 17 residues. The V gene lost 2 bases and the J gene lost 5 bases, with 20 bases spanning the gap. CDR3 protein: CASSLMIRDGDRDTQYF. Written as DNA, the CDR3 is TGTGCCAGCAGCTTAATGATCCGGGATGGAGACAGAGATACGCAGTATTTT.

This clonotype appeared a single time. The chain combines TRBV12-3 or TRBV12-4 with TRBJ2-2; the D is unclear. The germline V and J ends were trimmed by 6 bases and 7 bases, with 6 bases remaining between them. This CDR3 comprises 11 residues. The CDR3 sequence: CASRAGGELFF. Here the CDR3 DNA reads TGTGCCAGCAGAGCCGGCGGGGAGCTGTTTTTT.

This clonotype was counted between two and nine times. The chain recombines TRBV12-3 or TRBV12-4 with TRBJ1-2; 8 bases line up with TRBD1. Trimming cost V 5 bases and J 7 bases; bases outside gene matches: 6. The CDR3 extends over 13 amino acids. CDR3 sequence (DNA): TGTGCCAGCAGTCCTGGGACAGGACTTGGCTACACCTTC. Amino acids: CASSPGTGLGYTF.

This clonotype was seen a handful of times. V and J are TRBV7-9 and TRBJ2-3; tentatively, D is TRBD1 (6 bases). Germline CDR1 SEHNR, CDR2 FQNEAQ (reference sequence). Trimming removed 4 bases at V and 3 bases at J, with 14 bases between. This CDR3 contains 15 residues. This CDR3 is CASSSSNRVTDTQYF. The CDR3 region has the DNA TGTGCCAGCAGCTCATCCAACAGGGTAACAGATACGCAGTATTTT.

This clonotype was detected a few times. The J gene is TRBJ1-1, the V gene TRBV10-3; D not resolved. Germline V CDR1 and CDR2: ENHRY, SYGVKD. Trimming stripped 2 bases from V and 7 bases from J, with 14 bases between. There are 14 residues in the CDR3. The CDR3 is CAISELGVQGEAFF. CDR3 nucleotide sequence: TGTGCCATCAGTGAGCTTGGGGTGCAAGGTGAAGCTTTCTTT.

The chain employs TRBV12-3 or TRBV12-4 and TRBJ2-2; D gene ambiguous. V gave up 8 bases and J gave up 7 bases, with 8 bases separating them. The CDR3 is made up of 11 amino acids. The DNA for the CDR3 is TGTGCCAGCTTTTGGGGCGGGGAGCTGTTTTTT. It yields the protein CASFWGGELFF.

This clonotype has a handful of counts. The V call is TRBV5-1, the J call TRBJ2-4; the match to TRBD1 covers 8 bases. Germline V gene data show CDR1 as SGHRS and CDR2 as YFSETQ. The CDR3 totals 16 residues. With V trimmed by 1 base and J by 6 bases, 9 bases remained unmatched. CDR3 nucleotide sequence: TGCGCCAGCAGCTTGACCGTGACAGGGGCGAGAAACATTCAGTACTTC. Protein: CASSLTVTGARNIQYF. The full variable domain, with the rest looked up from reference TRBV5-1 and TRBJ2-4, is KAGVTQTPRYLIKTRGQQVTLSCSPISGHRSVSWYQQTPGQGLQFLFEYFSETQRNKGNFPGRFSGRQFSNSRSEMNVSTLELGDSALYLCASSLTVTGARNIQYFGAGTRLSVL.

This clonotype was detected a few times. The chain combines TRBV7-6 with TRBJ2-2, with TRBD1 as a possible D gene (5 bases). This CDR3 is built from 17 residues. Germline loops: CDR1 SGHVS, CDR2 FNYEAQ. V gave up 1 base and J gave up 1 base, with 13 bases separating them. For the CDR3, the DNA is TGTGCCAGCAGCTTAGTTCAGGGCGCGAAGAACACCGGGGAGCTGTTTTTT. Translating it yields CASSLVQGAKNTGELFF.

This clonotype has more than one count but fewer than ten. CDR3 protein: CASSLRSSGGGNNEQFF. As DNA, the CDR3 is TGCGCCAGCAGCTTGCGATCTAGCGGGGGAGGGAACAATGAGCAGTTCTTC. The rearrangement links TRBV5-1 to TRBJ2-1; TRBD2 agrees at 10 bases. From germline, CDR1 is SGHRS and CDR2 YFSETQ. J lost 5 bases, V lost 1 base, and 9 bases had no gene match. This CDR3 spans 17 amino acids.

V usage is TRBV5-1 and J usage is TRBJ1-4; unclear D gene. CDR1 and CDR2 from the germline V gene are SGHRS and YFSETQ. The CDR3 loop spans 15 amino acids. Trimming pared 0 bases from V and 8 bases from J, leaving 14 bases between. The CDR3 nucleotides are TGCGCCAGCAGCTTGGCGGAAACAGTCGGGGAAAAACTGTTTTTT. This translates into CASSLAETVGEKLFF.

The V and J genes are TRBV29-1 and TRBJ1-1; D is uncertain. The CDR3 is 11 amino acids. Deletions cut 8 bases from V and 11 bases from J, with 18 bases between. Per the germline V gene, CDR1 is SQVTM and CDR2 is ANQGSEA. The CDR3 coding sequence is TGCAGCACTCCTGTGGGTGGGCGTGCTTTCTTT. Its protein is CSTPVGGRAFF. Filled out from reference TRBV29-1 and TRBJ1-1, the complete variable domain reads SAVISQKPSRDICQRGTSLTIQCQVDSQVTMMFWYRQQPGQSLTLIATANQGSEATYESGFVIDKFPISRPNLTFSTLTVSNMSPEDSSIYLCSTPVGGRAFFGQGTRLTVV.

The V gene is TRBV30, the J gene TRBJ2-5; D call uncertain. V lost 6 bases to trimming and J lost 4 bases, with 9 bases between them. CDR1 and CDR2 (germline): GTSNPN, SVGIG (reference sequence). The CDR3 totals 11 residues. CDR3 residues: CACATGETQYF. The CDR3 DNA follows: TGTGCCTGTGCTACTGGAGAGACCCAGTACTTC.

The chain combines TRBV5-1 with TRBJ2-7; 7 bases match TRBD1. Per germline, CDR1 SGHRS and CDR2 YFSETQ. This CDR3 region has 15 residues. Unmatched junction bases numbered 5, after V lost 2 bases and J lost 0 bases. CDR3 sequence (DNA): TGCGCCAGCAGCTTAGTCTGGGACAGCTCCTACGAGCAGTACTTC. Translated: CASSLVWDSSYEQYF. The full variable domain, rest sourced from reference TRBV5-1 and TRBJ2-7, is KAGVTQTPRYLIKTRGQQVTLSCSPISGHRSVSWYQQTPGQGLQFLFEYFSETQRNKGNFPGRFSGRQFSNSRSEMNVSTLELGDSALYLCASSLVWDSSYEQYFGPGTRLTVT.

This clonotype was counted only a few times. The chain employs TRBV5-1 and TRBJ2-3; D gene unclear. V was shortened by 2 bases and J by 1 base, with 11 bases between the two germline ends. Per the germline V gene, CDR1 is SGHRS and CDR2 is YFSETQ. The CDR3 runs 15 residues. The CDR3 region has the DNA TGCGCCAGCAGCTTCCGGAGTGCAGGCACAGATACGCAGTATTTT. It encodes CASSFRSAGTDTQYF.

A word on this clonotype: This sequence may be a read error, since a much larger clone differs from it by one base. V and J are TRBV20-1 and TRBJ2-7, with TRBD2 matching over 10 bases. The CDR3 has 15 amino acids. Germline V gives CDR1 DFQATT, CDR2 SNEGSKA (reference sequence). CDR3: CSASLPAGGPHEHYF. Here the CDR3 DNA reads TGCAGTGCTAGTCTCCCAGCGGGAGGGCCGCACGAGCATTACTTC.